This TCR beta chain came from a study of blood T cell repertoires in COVID-19 (dated by TCRdb to the early 2020s). Regarding the study in general: Collaborator samples came from the United States, Italy and Spain and covered acute and convalescent phases of COVID-19. Nearly every sample came with metadata listing a de-identified subject ID, COVID-19 status, age in years and sex. The material from the prospective study consisted of cDNA or gDNA derived from T cells, B-cell-depleted T cells, or PBMCs. A freely available public database, intended as a resource for researchers studying the immune response to SARS-CoV-2, is where the repertoires were released. Where HLA class I and class II types were available, the types were taken from metadata supplied by the sample provider, not from assay-based typing. Samples were obtained from the ongoing ImmuneRACE study (first 160 participants) and from about 1,300 subjects provided by 6 global collaborators. Subjects who had been exposed to COVID-19, were actively infected with it, or had recovered from it provided the deeply sampled blood TCRbeta repertoires that made up the dataset.

V has 5 bases trimmed and J has 3 bases trimmed; junction bases matching no gene number 1. Sequences MNHNY (CDR1) and SVGAGI (CDR2) are obtained from the germline V gene (reference sequence). Including cysteine and phenylalanine, the CDR3 has 13 amino acids. Solely the CDR3 DNA is kept, with 39 bases framed from the first base. The table lists this clone with a count of one. Its antigen target is currently unknown. One base away there is no much larger clone; base qualities are not given. Participants in the prospective study were enrolled through a virtual design, were aged about 18 to 89 years, and lived in approximately 25 United States geographic areas. In the prospective study, participants were assigned to cohorts based on the clinical history participants reported in a screening survey and a study questionnaire. Recovered participants in ImmuneRACE Cohort 3 were defined as having two consecutive negative NP/OP PCR tests, clearance from a healthcare professional, or resolution of symptoms. In the prospective study, whole blood, serum and a nasopharyngeal or oropharyngeal swab were collected from each participant by mobile phlebotomists. Over a roughly two-month period, participants in the prospective study had the option of providing additional blood draws and questionnaires. Before DNA extraction, blood samples from the prospective study were shipped at room temperature or frozen.

TCRbeta CDR3 regions were amplified from genomic DNA using the immunoSEQ Assay, a bias-controlled multiplex PCR. The original methods were these. Within the assay, amplification of reference gene primers was used to estimate how many nucleated cells each sample contained. To quantify the absolute abundance of each unique TCRbeta CDR3 rearrangement, sequence reads were collapsed and filtered. For each sample, productive Simpson clonality was calculated as the square root of Simpson's diversity index across productive rearrangements. The table comes from immuneACCESS by way of TCRdb, which keeps in-frame sequences with V and J called. Part of the clones is missing from these tables; in studies checked, under half for an unresolved V gene and the rest for unknown reasons. That table supplies the V and J calls and clone size; D and trimming were determined from the DNA. The sample table holds under 200,000 clones, of which over 75% were seen once. The ten largest clones take up around 0.77% of the sample.

The study at large found these results: How much clinical and demographic metadata was included differed by source and by participant, and the metadata was provided uncurated.

The sample taken for sequencing was PBMCs or T cells enriched from blood (not recorded which). The chain couples TRBV6-6 to TRBJ2-1; 7 middle bases align to TRBD1. The TCR sequence derives from a woman between 18 and 29 years old who had recovered from COVID-19. The CDR3: CASSRDSYNEQFF. The nucleotide sequence reads TGTGCCAGCAGTAGGGACAGCTACAATGAGCAGTTCTTC.